The clone carrying this TCR beta chain is labeled as medium-sized (0.01 to 0.1%). The antigen is not known. V lost 0 bases and J 0 bases, leaving 9 bases between the germline ends. This CDR3 contains 16 residues. Germline CDR1 SGHTA, CDR2 FQGNSA. This sample is drawn from a study of tumor-infiltrating lymphocytes in localized non-small cell lung cancer. The method was immunoSEQ multiplex PCR; TCRdb's version includes in-frame clones alone and lacks a portion of them. The data show about 6,600 clones, 74% seen once. Study-level points and caveats: Only some patients had TCR sequencing, depending on available tissue. No link was found between tumor T-cell fraction and recurrence-free survival. Each assay used a separate piece of the same tissue. IM1 and IM2 tumors showed no difference in T-cell fraction.

The origin of this receptor is a human donor with non-small cell lung cancer. Sequencing input: lung tumor tissue. The chain joins TRBV7-2 to TRBJ1-5, with a possible D match to TRBD1 (5 bases). The CDR3 coding sequence is TGTGCCAGCAGCTTAGCCGGGGGATATAGCAATCAGCCCCAGCATTTT. Amino acids: CASSLAGGYSNQPQHF.